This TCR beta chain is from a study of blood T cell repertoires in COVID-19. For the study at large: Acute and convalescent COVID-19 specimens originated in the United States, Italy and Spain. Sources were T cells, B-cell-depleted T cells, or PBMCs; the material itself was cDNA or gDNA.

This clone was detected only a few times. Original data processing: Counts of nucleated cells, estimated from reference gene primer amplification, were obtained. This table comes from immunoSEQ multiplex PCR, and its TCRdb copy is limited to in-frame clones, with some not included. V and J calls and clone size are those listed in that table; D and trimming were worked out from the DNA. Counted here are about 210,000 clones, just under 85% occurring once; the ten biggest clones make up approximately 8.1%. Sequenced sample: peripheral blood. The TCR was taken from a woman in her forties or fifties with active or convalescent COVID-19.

CDR3 loop: CASSLLASPQETQYF. CDR3 DNA: TGCGCCAGCAGCCTTCTGGCCAGTCCTCAGGAGACCCAGTACTTC. This chain joins TRBV5-1 and TRBJ2-5; no definite D call. V shed 4 bases and J shed 5 bases, with 18 bases lying between them. CDR1 SGHRS and CDR2 YFSETQ come from the germline V gene. This CDR3 is 15 amino acids long.